The 22 T cell receptor beta chains below were found in one sample sequenced in a study of shared clonotypes between healthy human individuals. Clones were read by immunoSEQ multiplex PCR, and TCRdb kept only the in-frame ones, dropping some. The sample has 400,000 or so clones, about 96% seen once. Input material: memory CD8+ T cells sorted from blood. Documented subset: CD45RO+ cells pooled with CCR7-negative TemRA cells. The source is a man younger than 45 in good health.

This clone has a single count. The V gene is TRBV5-1, the J gene TRBJ1-1; D is unclear. V lost 2 bases and J 0 bases, leaving 14 bases between the germline ends. The germline CDR1 and CDR2 sequences are SGHRS and YFSETQ. The CDR3 is made up of 16 amino acids. CDR3 sequence: CASSLGKGSVNTEAFF. The CDR3 DNA reads as TGCGCCAGCAGCTTAGGAAAGGGCTCGGTGAACACTGAAGCTTTCTTT.

The J gene is TRBJ2-2, the V gene TRBV28; a possible D gene is TRBD2 (5 bases). CDR1 is MDHEN, CDR2 SYDVKM, per germline. V was clipped by 3 bases and J by 4 bases, with 15 bases between them. CDR3 size: 16 residues. The DNA of the CDR3 is TGTGCCAGCAGTTTCTTATCCGAGGCGGGCACCGGGGAGCTGTTTTTT. It is translated as CASSFLSEAGTGELFF.

The CDR3 reads CASSVVGQGYETQYF. DNA of the CDR3: TGTGCCAGCAGCGTAGTCGGACAGGGGTATGAGACCCAGTACTTC. The rearrangement uses TRBV9 and TRBJ2-5; 9 nucleotides align to TRBD1. CDR3 length equals 15 residues. Trimming cost V 0 bases and J 5 bases; bases outside gene matches: 5. Germline assignment: CDR1 SGDLS and CDR2 YYNGEE.

This clone was picked up one time. This chain joins TRBV29-1 and TRBJ1-5; 7 bases align to TRBD1. The V gene's germline CDR1 is SQVTM and CDR2 ANQGSEA. The CDR3 is made up of 13 amino acids. V lost 4 bases and J lost 4; bases outside the gene matches: 4. Written as DNA, the CDR3 is TGCAGCGTTGCACAGGGGAGGAATCAGCCCCAGCATTTT. This encodes CSVAQGRNQPQHF.

This sequence joins TRBV11-2 and TRBJ2-2; no definite D call. This CDR3 has 15 amino acids. Germline lookup yields CDR1 SGHAT and CDR2 FQNNGV. V lost 1 base, J lost 6 bases, and 12 bases lay in between. CDR3 sequence reads: CASSLVGSDPGELFF. The CDR3 DNA is TGTGCCAGCAGCTTAGTTGGGTCTGACCCCGGGGAGCTGTTTTTT.

The chain joins TRBV7-9 to TRBJ2-2; 7 positions agree with TRBD2. The CDR3 length is 15 residues. CDR1 is SEHNR, CDR2 FQNEAQ, per germline (reference sequence). Losses at the gene ends were 5 bases for V and 5 bases for J; bases not matched to a gene: 8. CDR3 sequence: CASSDRLAITGELFF. CDR3 in DNA: TGTGCCAGCAGCGACCGACTAGCAATAACCGGGGAGCTGTTTTTT.

This clone appeared a single time. V gene TRBV27 combines with J gene TRBJ1-4; no clear D gene. The CDR3 is made up of 15 amino acids. Looked up from germline, CDR1 is MNHEY and CDR2 is SMNVEV (reference sequence). Trimming cost V 6 bases and J 7 bases, with 18 bases left between them. DNA of the CDR3: TGTGCCAGCAGCCAACGAGAAGGCGTGGGTGAAAAACTGTTTTTT. Residues: CASSQREGVGEKLFF.

Here the CDR3 DNA reads TGTGCCAGCAGCAGGCGGCCTAGCGACTACAATGAGCAGTTCTTC. This codes for CASSRRPSDYNEQFF. The V gene is TRBV5-8, the J gene TRBJ2-1; tentatively, D is TRBD2 (6 bases). The CDR3 runs to 15 residues. The V end was cut by 4 bases, the J end by 3 bases, with 14 bases between. The V gene's germline CDR1 is SGHTS and CDR2 YDEGEE.

The chain employs TRBV14 and TRBJ2-5, with D hard to call. From germline, CDR1 is SGHDN and CDR2 FVKESK. The CDR3 extends over 11 amino acids. Trimming removed 5 bases at V and 5 bases at J, with 6 bases between. The CDR3 loop is CASSAGETQYF. DNA for the CDR3: TGTGCCAGCAGCGCAGGCGAGACCCAGTACTTC.

The chain employs TRBV7-2 and TRBJ2-3; no firm D call. CDR3 length: 15 amino acids. Germline V gene lookup returns CDR1 SGHTA and CDR2 FQGNSA. V was pared by 5 bases and J by 0 bases, with 12 bases between. This chain's CDR3 is CASSPGGGSTDTQYF. Written as DNA, the CDR3 is TGTGCCAGCAGCCCAGGCGGCGGAAGCACAGATACGCAGTATTTT.

The chain uses TRBV5-6 and TRBJ1-6; D gene ambiguous. Germline V lookup: CDR1 SGHDT, CDR2 YYEEEE. V was shortened by 3 bases and J by 7 bases, with 8 bases between the two germline ends. CDR3 size: 13 residues. This chain's CDR3 is CASSYWLNSPLHF. CDR3 sequence (DNA): TGTGCCAGCAGCTACTGGTTGAATTCACCCCTCCACTTT.

This clone has only one observation. The rearrangement uses TRBV28 and TRBJ2-3, with TRBD2 matching 8 bases. Germline values: CDR1 MDHEN, CDR2 SYDVKM. CDR3 length: 17 residues. V shed 6 bases and J 2 bases; nucleotides not matched to a gene: 13. CDR3 residues: CASSRTRSGRATDTQYF. In nucleotides, the CDR3 is TGTGCCAGCAGCCGAACAAGGAGCGGGAGAGCCACAGATACGCAGTATTTT.

DNA for the CDR3: TGCGCCAGCAGCCCCCCGGGACAGGGAAGAGGAGGAGATACGCAGTATTTT. It is translated as CASSPPGQGRGGDTQYF. The chain is built from TRBV5-1 and TRBJ2-3; TRBD1 matches at 9 bases. V was clipped by 4 bases and J by 5 bases; unmatched bases: 14. The CDR3 is made up of 17 amino acids. CDR1 is SGHRS, CDR2 YFSETQ, per germline.

The rearrangement links TRBV19 to TRBJ2-1, with unresolved D. This CDR3 is built from 14 residues. CDR1 is LNHDA and CDR2 is SQIVND in the germline V gene (reference sequence). Trimming removed 5 bases from V and 2 bases from J, with 10 bases in between. The CDR3 region is CASSADGAYNEQFF. The CDR3 coding sequence is TGTGCCAGTAGTGCCGATGGCGCCTACAATGAGCAGTTCTTC.

Points on this clone: This sample includes further DNA sequences coding for the same CDR3. This chain joins TRBV6-5 and TRBJ2-5; D call uncertain. The CDR3 is 11 amino acids. Germline V gives CDR1 MNHEY, CDR2 SVGAGI. The V gene lost 3 bases and the J gene lost 5 bases, with 4 bases spanning the gap. The CDR3 nucleotides are TGTGCCAGCAGTTATCGGGAGACCCAGTACTTC. This translates into CASSYRETQYF.

The chain carries TRBV28 and TRBJ1-4; D gene uncertain. The V and J ends lost 8 bases and 5 bases respectively, with 6 bases between them. The CDR3 has 11 residues. The germline CDR1 and CDR2 sequences are MDHEN and SYDVKM. This CDR3 is CASSSNEKLFF. CDR3 coding DNA: TGTGCCAGCTCGTCGAATGAAAAACTGTTTTTT.

The chain has TRBV10-2 and TRBJ2-7; TRBD2 agrees at 11 bases. The germline CDR1 and CDR2 sequences are WSHSY and SAAADI. The CDR3 has 15 residues. The junction had 4 bases not matched to a gene; V was cut back by 5 bases and J by 1 base. CDR3 region: CASSFTSGRSYEQYF. The CDR3 DNA follows: TGCGCCAGCAGTTTTACTAGCGGGAGATCCTACGAGCAGTACTTC.

J is TRBJ2-7 and V is TRBV6-5; D uncertain. Germline V gene data show CDR1 as MNHEY and CDR2 as SVGAGI. The V end lost 0 bases, the J end lost 0 bases, and 12 bases lay between the germline ends. This CDR3 has 16 residues. CDR3 amino acids: CASSYSTWRGSYEQYF. CDR3 coding DNA: TGTGCCAGCAGTTACTCGACGTGGAGAGGCTCCTACGAGCAGTACTTC.

The chain joins TRBV27 to TRBJ2-7; 7 positions match TRBD2. This CDR3 is 18 amino acids long. Germline assignment: CDR1 MNHEY and CDR2 SMNVEV (reference sequence). Trimming cost V 3 bases and J 3 bases; bases outside gene matches: 17. DNA of the CDR3: TGTGCCAGCAGTTTGGGTAGTAGGGAGGGTCGGTGGGACTACGAGCAGTACTTC. It specifies CASSLGSREGRWDYEQYF.

In DNA form, the CDR3 reads TGTGCCAGCTCACCCGGGGGACGGACCTCCCTCGGCGAGCAGTACTTC. It yields the protein CASSPGGRTSLGEQYF. The chain joins TRBV18 to TRBJ2-7; a weak D match, TRBD2 (6 bases). V dropped 3 bases and J dropped 6 bases, with 21 bases sitting between them. Germline CDR1 and CDR2: KGHSH and LQKENI. The CDR3 loop spans 16 amino acids.

The V gene is TRBV19, the J gene TRBJ2-7; 7 bases fit TRBD2. The V gene's germline CDR1 is LNHDA and CDR2 SQIVND (reference sequence). V lost 9 bases, J lost 4 bases, and 15 bases stayed unmatched. CDR3 length: 15 amino acids. CDR3 sequence: CASQLLGTTFYEQYF. CDR3 nucleotides: TGTGCCAGCCAACTATTGGGGACTACTTTTTACGAGCAGTACTTC. Combining the CDR3 with reference TRBV19 and TRBJ2-7 gives the whole variable domain DGGITQSPKYLFRKEGQNVTLSCEQNLNHDAMYWYRQDPGQGLRLIYYSQIVNDFQKGDIAEGYSVSREKKESFPLTVTSAQKNPTAFYLCASQLLGTTFYEQYFGPGTRLTVT.

The sample holds one count of this clone. V gene TRBV28 combines with J gene TRBJ2-7; D is undetermined. The germline V and J ends were trimmed by 8 bases and 2 bases, with 16 bases remaining between them. The CDR3 extends over 14 amino acids. Germline assignment: CDR1 MDHEN and CDR2 SYDVKM. As DNA, the CDR3 is TGTGCCAGCTCCCGCCAGCGAGATCCCTACGAGCAGTACTTC. It translates to CASSRQRDPYEQYF.